This entry is about one T cell receptor beta chain. The data belong to a study of cytomegalovirus exposure and HLA in healthy donors. From germline, CDR1 is LNHDA and CDR2 SQIVND (reference sequence). This CDR3 has 15 amino acids. V lost 4 bases and J 4 bases, leaving 14 bases between the germline ends. Primers for the PCR totalled 60 Vbeta and 13 Jbeta. Repertoires were generated with immunoSEQ multiplex PCR, while TCRdb's copy carries only in-frame clones and drops some. This table holds under 150,000 clones, about two thirds found once. The sample comprised PBMCs. The clonotype originates from a woman aged 55-70 years in good health and CMV-seropositive. The V call is TRBV19, the J call TRBJ1-5; tentatively, D is TRBD1 (5 bases). CDR3 residues: CASSTAWGRNQPQHF. Here the CDR3 DNA reads TGTGCCAGTAGTACCGCATGGGGCCGAAATCAGCCCCAGCATTTT.